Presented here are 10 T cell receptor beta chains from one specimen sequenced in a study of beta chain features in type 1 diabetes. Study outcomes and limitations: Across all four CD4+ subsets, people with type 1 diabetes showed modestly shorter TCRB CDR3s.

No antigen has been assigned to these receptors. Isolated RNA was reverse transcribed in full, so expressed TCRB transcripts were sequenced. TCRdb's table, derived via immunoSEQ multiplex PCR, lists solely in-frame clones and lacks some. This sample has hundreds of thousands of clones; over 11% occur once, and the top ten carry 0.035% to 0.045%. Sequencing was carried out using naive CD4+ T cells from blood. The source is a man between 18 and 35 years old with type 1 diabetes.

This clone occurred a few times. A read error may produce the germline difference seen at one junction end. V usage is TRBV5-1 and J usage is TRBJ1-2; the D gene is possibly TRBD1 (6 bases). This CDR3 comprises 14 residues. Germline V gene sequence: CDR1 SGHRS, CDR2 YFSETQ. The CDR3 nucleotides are TGCGCCAGCAGCCTCCCGGACAGCACCTATTGCTACACCTTC. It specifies CASSLPDSTYCYTF.

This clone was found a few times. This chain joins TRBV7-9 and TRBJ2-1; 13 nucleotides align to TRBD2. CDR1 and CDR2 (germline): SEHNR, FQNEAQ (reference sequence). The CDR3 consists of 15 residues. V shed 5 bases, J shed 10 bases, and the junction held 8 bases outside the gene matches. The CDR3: CASSLGTSGTLEQFF. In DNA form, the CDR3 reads TGTGCCAGCAGCCTCGGGACTAGCGGGACCTTAGAGCAGTTCTTC.

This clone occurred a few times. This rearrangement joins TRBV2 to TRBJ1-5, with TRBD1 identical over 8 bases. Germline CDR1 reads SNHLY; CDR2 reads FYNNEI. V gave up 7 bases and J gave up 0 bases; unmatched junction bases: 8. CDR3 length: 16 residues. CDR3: CASTGQAAHSNQPQHF. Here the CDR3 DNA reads TGTGCCAGCACGGGACAGGCAGCTCATAGCAATCAGCCCCAGCATTTT.

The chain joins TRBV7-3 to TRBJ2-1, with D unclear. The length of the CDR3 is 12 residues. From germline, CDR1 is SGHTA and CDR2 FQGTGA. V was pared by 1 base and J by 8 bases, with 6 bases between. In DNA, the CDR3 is TGTGCCAGCAGCTTAAACAGAGATGAGCAGTTCTTC. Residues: CASSLNRDEQFF.

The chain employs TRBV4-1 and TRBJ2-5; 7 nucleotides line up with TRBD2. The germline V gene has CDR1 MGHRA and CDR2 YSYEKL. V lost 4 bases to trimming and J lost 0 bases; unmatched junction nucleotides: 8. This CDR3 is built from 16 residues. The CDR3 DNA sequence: TGCGCCAGCAGCCGCTCCCCAGGACTAGACCAAGAGACCCAGTACTTC. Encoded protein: CASSRSPGLDQETQYF.

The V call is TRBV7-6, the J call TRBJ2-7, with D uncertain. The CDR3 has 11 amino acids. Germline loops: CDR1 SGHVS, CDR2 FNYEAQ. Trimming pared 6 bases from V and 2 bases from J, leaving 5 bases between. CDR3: CASSDTYEQYF. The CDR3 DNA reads TGTGCCAGCAGTGATACCTACGAGCAGTACTTC.

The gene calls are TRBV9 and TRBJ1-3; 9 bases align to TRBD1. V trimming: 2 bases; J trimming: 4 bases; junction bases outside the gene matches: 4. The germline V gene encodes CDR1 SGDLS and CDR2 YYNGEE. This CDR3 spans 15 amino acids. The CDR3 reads CASSVTGGTGNTIYF. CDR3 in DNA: TGTGCCAGCAGCGTCACAGGGGGCACAGGAAACACCATATATTTT.

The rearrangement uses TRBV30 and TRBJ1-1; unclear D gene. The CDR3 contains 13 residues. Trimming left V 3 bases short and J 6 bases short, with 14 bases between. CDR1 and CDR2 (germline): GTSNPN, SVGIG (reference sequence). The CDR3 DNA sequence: TGTGCCTGGAGCTCTATTGGGCGCGCTGAAGCTTTCTTT. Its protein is CAWSSIGRAEAFF.

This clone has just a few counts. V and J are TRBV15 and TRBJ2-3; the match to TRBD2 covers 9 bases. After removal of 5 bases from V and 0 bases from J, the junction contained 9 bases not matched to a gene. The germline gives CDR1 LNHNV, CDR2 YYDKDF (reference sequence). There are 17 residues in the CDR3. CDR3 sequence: CATSAGLAGLSTDTQYF. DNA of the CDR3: TGTGCCACCAGCGCGGGGCTAGCGGGGCTCAGCACAGATACGCAGTATTTT. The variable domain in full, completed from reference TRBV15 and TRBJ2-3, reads DAMVIQNPRYQVTQFGKPVTLSCSQTLNHNVMYWYQQKSSQAPKLLFHYYDKDFNNEADTPDNFQSRRPNTSFCFLDIRSPGLGDTAMYLCATSAGLAGLSTDTQYFGPGTRLTVL.

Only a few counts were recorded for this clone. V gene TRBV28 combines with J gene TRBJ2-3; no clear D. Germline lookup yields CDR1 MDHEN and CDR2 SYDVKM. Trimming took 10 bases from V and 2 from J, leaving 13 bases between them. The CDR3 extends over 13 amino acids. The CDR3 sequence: CATLRWDTDTQYF. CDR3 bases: TGTGCCACATTAAGGTGGGACACAGATACGCAGTATTTT.